What follows are 22 T cell receptor beta chains derived from one specimen sequenced in a study of shared clonotypes between healthy human individuals. Profiled with immunoSEQ multiplex PCR; TCRdb holds only in-frame clones, not every one. The profile shows millions of clones, about 95% of them singletons. The naive CD8 subset, CD45RO-negative cells positively selected for CCR7, excluded terminally differentiated effector memory CD45RA+ cells. Source material: naive CD8+ T cells sorted from blood. The receptors here all came from a man between 18 and 29 years old in good health.

The J gene is TRBJ1-2, the V gene TRBV16; 9 bases align to TRBD1. CDR1 KGHSY and CDR2 FQNENV come from the germline V gene. The CDR3 runs 15 residues. The junction had 9 bases not matched to a gene; V was cut back by 5 bases and J by 5 bases. The CDR3 reads CASSAQGAQVYGYTF. As DNA, the CDR3 is TGTGCCAGCAGCGCACAGGGGGCGCAGGTTTATGGCTACACCTTC.

The V and J genes are TRBV2 and TRBJ2-2; 7 bases fit TRBD2. From germline, CDR1 is SNHLY and CDR2 FYNNEI. This CDR3 region has 17 residues. The ends lost 2 bases at V and 4 bases at J; junction bases unmatched: 10. This chain's CDR3 is CASSEFLFAGVTGELFF. In nucleotides, the CDR3 is TGTGCCAGCAGTGAATTCCTATTTGCGGGGGTCACCGGGGAGCTGTTTTTT.

The J gene is TRBJ2-5, the V gene TRBV4-1; D is unresolved. This CDR3 region has 12 residues. Germline loops: CDR1 MGHRA, CDR2 YSYEKL. V dropped 1 base and J dropped 5 bases, with 5 bases sitting between them. The CDR3 loop is CASSQGSETQYF. The CDR3 DNA is TGCGCCAGCAGCCAAGGTTCTGAGACCCAGTACTTC.

This chain's CDR3 is CASSQDRLKETQYF. Written as DNA, the CDR3 is TGCGCCAGCAGCCAAGACAGGTTAAAAGAGACCCAGTACTTC. This rearrangement joins TRBV4-1 to TRBJ2-5; D call uncertain. The CDR3 runs 14 residues. The V gene lost 0 bases and the J gene lost 3 bases, with 8 bases spanning the gap. The germline V gene encodes CDR1 MGHRA and CDR2 YSYEKL.

The chain couples TRBV9 to TRBJ2-7; a weak D match, TRBD1 (6 bases). Germline CDR1 and CDR2: SGDLS and YYNGEE. The CDR3 has 12 amino acids. The V and J ends lost 3 bases and 5 bases respectively, with 9 bases between them. CDR3 nucleotide sequence: TGTGCCAGCAGCGCACAGGGTCACGAGCAGTACTTC. Translating it yields CASSAQGHEQYF.

The V call is TRBV6-5, the J call TRBJ1-1; D uncertain. This CDR3 region has 15 residues. V shed 4 bases and J shed 3 bases, with 15 bases lying between them. In germline, CDR1 is MNHEY, CDR2 SVGAGI. The CDR3 loop reads CASSSYREEDTEAFF. The CDR3 nucleotides read TGTGCCAGCAGTTCATATCGGGAGGAGGACACTGAAGCTTTCTTT.

This clone was detected once. The V call is TRBV5-4, the J call TRBJ1-1; unclear D gene. This CDR3 is built from 15 residues. V lost 0 bases to trimming and J lost 1 base, with 10 bases between them. CDR1 and CDR2 (germline): SGHNT, YYREEE (reference sequence). The CDR3 bases are TGTGCCAGCAGCTTGGCGGAGGGAAAGAACACTGAAGCTTTCTTT. Translating gives CASSLAEGKNTEAFF.

Only one count was recorded for this clone. The J gene is TRBJ2-7, the V gene TRBV6-5; D may correspond to TRBD1 or TRBD2 (5 bases each). The V end lost 5 bases, the J end lost 0 bases, and 14 bases lay between the germline ends. Germline assignment: CDR1 MNHEY and CDR2 SVGAGI. The CDR3 is made up of 15 amino acids. For the CDR3, the DNA is TGTGCCAGCAGTCCCGGGACGGATAACTCCTACGAGCAGTACTTC. The encoded protein is CASSPGTDNSYEQYF.

V is TRBV7-2 and J is TRBJ1-2; D not certain. The V end was cut by 6 bases, the J end by 4 bases, with 12 bases between. CDR3 length: 13 residues. Looked up from germline, CDR1 is SGHTA and CDR2 is FQGNSA. This CDR3 is CASRPGESYGYTF. DNA for the CDR3: TGTGCCAGCAGACCAGGAGAGAGCTATGGCTACACCTTC.

The rearrangement uses TRBV11-2 and TRBJ2-7; possibly TRBD2 for D (6 bases). The CDR3 consists of 16 residues. V shed 0 bases and J shed 2 bases, with 14 bases lying between them. The germline CDR1 and CDR2 sequences are SGHAT and FQNNGV. In nucleotides, the CDR3 is TGTGCCAGCAGCTTAGACGGCCGGGGGAAGGCCTACGAGCAGTACTTC. Translated, it gives CASSLDGRGKAYEQYF. Looking up the rest from reference TRBV11-2 and TRBJ2-7 gives the full variable domain: EAGVAQSPRYKIIEKRQSVAFWCNPISGHATLYWYQQILGQGPKLLIQFQNNGVVDDSQLPKDRFSAERLKGVDSTLKIQPAKLEDSAVYLCASSLDGRGKAYEQYFGPGTRLTVT.

The gene calls are TRBV27 and TRBJ2-1; tentative D call: TRBD2 (5 bases). Germline loops: CDR1 MNHEY, CDR2 SMNVEV (reference sequence). The V and J ends lost 5 bases and 7 bases respectively, with 24 bases between them. The CDR3 loop spans 17 amino acids. CDR3 in DNA: TGTGCCAGCAGTCACTCTAGCCCCTACCCGGAAGAGAATGAGCAGTTCTTC. As protein: CASSHSSPYPEENEQFF.

The gene calls are TRBV19 and TRBJ2-7; tentative D call: TRBD1 (6 bases). Germline V CDR1 and CDR2: LNHDA, SQIVND (reference sequence). CDR3 size: 17 residues. Trimming stripped 8 bases from V and 7 bases from J, with 30 bases between. In DNA form, the CDR3 reads TGTGCCAGTGCCGAGGACAGAGACGAAACCACTTTTGGAGAGCAGTACTTC. This translates into CASAEDRDETTFGEQYF.

The rearrangement uses TRBV14 and TRBJ2-7; D is perhaps TRBD2 (6 bases). Germline-derived CDR1 and CDR2 are SGHDN and FVKESK. The CDR3 is made up of 15 amino acids. The germline V and J ends were trimmed by 2 bases and 0 bases, with 11 bases remaining between them. The CDR3 coding sequence is TGTGCCAGCAGCCAATATGGCGGGAACTCCTACGAGCAGTACTTC. Its translation: CASSQYGGNSYEQYF.

The chain couples TRBV18 to TRBJ2-7; tentatively, D is TRBD2 (5 bases). Germline CDR1 KGHSH, CDR2 LQKENI. The CDR3 totals 15 residues. Between the trimmed V and J ends, which lost 2 bases and 2 bases, there was a span of 13 bases. CDR3 DNA: TGTGCCAGCTCACCAGTTCCTAGCTATGCCTACGAGCAGTACTTC. Translation gives CASSPVPSYAYEQYF. Looking up the rest from reference TRBV18 and TRBJ2-7 gives the full variable domain: NAGVMQNPRHLVRRRGQEARLRCSPMKGHSHVYWYRQLPEEGLKFMVYLQKENIIDESGMPKERFSAEFPKEGPSILRIQQVVRGDSAAYFCASSPVPSYAYEQYFGPGTRLTVT.

The chain recombines TRBV7-6 with TRBJ2-6; 8 nucleotides match TRBD2. The CDR3 is 17 residues long. Germline CDR1 is SGHVS and CDR2 is FNYEAQ. V shed 5 bases and J 0 bases; nucleotides not matched to a gene: 6. CDR3 sequence reads: CASSPTLAGSGANVLTF. The CDR3 region has the DNA TGTGCCAGCAGCCCGACCCTAGCGGGCTCTGGGGCCAACGTCCTGACTTTC.

This sequence joins TRBV4-1 and TRBJ2-1; the D is unclear. V lost 4 bases and J 6 bases, leaving 13 bases between the germline ends. Germline V gene sequence: CDR1 MGHRA, CDR2 YSYEKL. The CDR3 totals 14 residues. CDR3 region: CASSLQEGSNEQFF. The CDR3 nucleotides are TGCGCCAGCAGCCTCCAGGAAGGGTCCAATGAGCAGTTCTTC.

The rearrangement links TRBV7-8 to TRBJ1-5; D perhaps matches TRBD1 (5 bases). V was trimmed by 3 bases and J by 6 bases, leaving 15 bases between them. Germline V lookup: CDR1 SGHVS, CDR2 FQNEAQ. The CDR3 has 15 residues. This CDR3 is CASSFRTGAGQPQHF. The CDR3 DNA reads as TGTGCCAGCAGCTTCCGGACCGGGGCGGGTCAGCCCCAGCATTTT.

The chain links TRBV7-2 to TRBJ2-1; 9 bases fit TRBD1. The V and J ends lost 1 base and 9 bases, in that order; junction bases with no gene match: 4. The CDR3 consists of 14 residues. Germline V gene sequence: CDR1 SGHTA, CDR2 FQGNSA. CDR3 bases: TGTGCCAGCAGCTTAGTTACAGGGGGCGGTGAGCAGTTCTTC. It specifies CASSLVTGGGEQFF.

V and J are TRBV7-6 and TRBJ2-3, with unresolved D. The CDR3 is 13 residues long. V lost 5 bases, J lost 4 bases, and 10 bases lay in between. In germline, CDR1 is SGHVS, CDR2 FNYEAQ. The CDR3 DNA is TGTGCCAGCAGCCCTCTCCAGTCAGATACGCAGTATTTT. Protein sequence: CASSPLQSDTQYF. Drawing the rest from reference TRBV7-6 and TRBJ2-3, the complete variable domain is GAGVSQSPRYKVTKRGQDVALRCDPISGHVSLYWYRQALGQGPEFLTYFNYEAQQDKSGLPNDRFSAERPEGSISTLTIQRTEQRDSAMYRCASSPLQSDTQYFGPGTRLTVL.

The table lists this clone with a count of one. This chain connects TRBV7-8 to TRBJ2-2, with D tentatively TRBD1 or TRBD2 (5 bases each). Per germline, CDR1 SGHVS and CDR2 FQNEAQ. The V end was cut by 1 base, the J end by 6 bases, with 12 bases between. The CDR3 is made up of 15 amino acids. The CDR3 protein is CASSLVALGPGELFF. In DNA form, the CDR3 reads TGTGCCAGCAGCTTAGTGGCTCTGGGACCCGGGGAGCTGTTTTTT. The entire variable domain, with the rest obtained from reference TRBV7-8 and TRBJ2-2, is as follows: GAGVSQSPRYKVAKRGQDVALRCDPISGHVSLFWYQQALGQGPEFLTYFQNEAQLDKSGLPSDRFFAERPEGSVSTLKIQRTQQEDSAVYLCASSLVALGPGELFFGEGSRLTVL.

The V and J genes are TRBV6-1 and TRBJ1-1; D unclear. V dropped 6 bases and J dropped 7 bases, with 9 bases sitting between them. Looked up from germline, CDR1 is MNHNS and CDR2 is SASEGT. There are 11 residues in the CDR3. The CDR3: CASRPGGEAFF. The CDR3 bases are TGTGCCAGCAGACCGGGAGGTGAAGCTTTCTTT.

V gene TRBV5-1 combines with J gene TRBJ2-5; no clear D. Trimming stripped 2 bases from V and 5 bases from J, with 7 bases between. The germline V gene has CDR1 SGHRS and CDR2 YFSETQ. The CDR3 is 12 residues long. CDR3 nucleotides: TGCGCCAGCAGCTTAAGGGATGAGACCCAGTACTTC. Its protein product is CASSLRDETQYF.